One sample yielded the 20 T cell receptor beta chains listed below, sequenced in a study of blood T cell repertoires in COVID-19. Sequenced by immunoSEQ multiplex PCR; TCRdb stores in-frame clones only, minus some. The top ten hold less than 11% of the sample, which has a few hundred thousand clones, around 87% seen once. The sample comprised peripheral blood. The receptors stem from a woman in her twenties or thirties with COVID-19, enrolled during active disease.

This chain links TRBV5-1 with TRBJ2-1; D possibly corresponds to TRBD1 (6 bases). The CDR3 covers 14 residues. CDR1 is SGHRS and CDR2 is YFSETQ in the germline V gene. Trimming pared 5 bases from V and 3 bases from J, leaving 12 bases between. For the CDR3, the DNA is TGCGCCAGCAGTCGGACAGATAACTACAATGAGCAGTTCTTC. Encoded protein: CASSRTDNYNEQFF.

The V and J genes are TRBV27 and TRBJ2-2; 9 positions match TRBD2. With 2 bases clipped from V and 4 bases from J, the junction kept 8 bases outside the gene matches. This CDR3 spans 17 amino acids. Germline CDR1 is MNHEY and CDR2 is SMNVEV (reference sequence). CDR3 region: CASSLIGGRALTGELFF. CDR3 sequence (DNA): TGTGCCAGCAGTTTAATCGGCGGGAGGGCCCTCACCGGGGAGCTGTTTTTT.

The CDR3 nucleotides read TGTGCCACCAGTGATATGACAGGGGGAGAAGAAAAACTGTTTTTT. It yields the protein CATSDMTGGEEKLFF. The rearrangement uses TRBV24-1 and TRBJ1-4; 9 bases are a match to TRBD1. CDR3 length: 15 residues. Germline CDR1 reads KGHDR; CDR2 reads SFDVKD. The V and J ends lost 3 bases and 8 bases, in that order; junction bases with no gene match: 6.

The chain uses TRBV7-2 and TRBJ1-6, with D maybe TRBD1 (6 bases). The CDR3 consists of 12 residues. CDR1 and CDR2 from the germline V gene are SGHTA and FQGNSA. The germline V and J ends were trimmed by 5 bases and 10 bases, with 9 bases remaining between them. CDR3 sequence: CASSLRGSPLHF. As DNA, the CDR3 is TGTGCCAGCAGCCTTAGGGGGTCACCCCTCCACTTT.

This clone was counted once. The rearrangement links TRBV19 to TRBJ2-7, with 14 positions matching TRBD2. This CDR3 region has 15 residues. Germline assignment: CDR1 LNHDA and CDR2 SQIVND (reference sequence). V lost 5 bases and J lost 6; bases outside the gene matches: 6. Here the CDR3 DNA reads TGTGCCAGTAGTCCGGGACTAGCGGGAGTCGGCGAGCAGTACTTC. Amino acids: CASSPGLAGVGEQYF.

The chain has TRBV2 and TRBJ1-2; the D is unclear. V was clipped by 4 bases and J by 7 bases, with 19 bases between them. CDR3 length: 15 amino acids. In germline, CDR1 is SNHLY, CDR2 FYNNEI. The CDR3 DNA reads as TGTGCCAGCAGTGTGGGATGGCCCCAGCGGTCTGGCTACACCTTC. Protein product: CASSVGWPQRSGYTF.

This chain joins TRBV6-2 or TRBV6-3 and TRBJ1-5, with D tentatively TRBD1 (6 bases). The CDR3 runs 16 residues. CDR1 and CDR2 (germline): MNHEY, SVGEGT. V shed 4 bases and J shed 1 base, with 14 bases lying between them. The CDR3 spells CASSSLTGLSNQPQHF. The DNA of the CDR3 is TGTGCCAGCAGTTCCTTGACAGGTTTGAGCAATCAGCCCCAGCATTTT.

The rearrangement uses TRBV30 and TRBJ2-2, with D maybe TRBD1 (5 bases). Trimming removed 2 bases from V and 4 bases from J, with 11 bases in between. The CDR3 covers 14 residues. From germline, CDR1 is GTSNPN and CDR2 SVGIG (reference sequence). The CDR3 region has the DNA TGTGCCTGGAGTACCGGACACCTCACCGGGGAGCTGTTTTTT. Its protein product is CAWSTGHLTGELFF. Combining the CDR3 with reference TRBV30 and TRBJ2-2 gives the whole variable domain SQTIHQWPATLVQPVGSPLSLECTVEGTSNPNLYWYRQAAGRGLQLLFYSVGIGQISSEVPQNLSASRPQDRQFILSSKKLLLSDSGFYLCAWSTGHLTGELFFGEGSRLTVL.

J is TRBJ2-2 and V is TRBV11-3; 7 nucleotides align to TRBD2. The V gene's germline CDR1 is SGHNT and CDR2 YENEEA. V was pared by 5 bases and J by 7 bases, with 10 bases of the junction left unmatched. The CDR3 consists of 15 residues. CDR3 region: CASSVGLGRGGELFF. In nucleotides, the CDR3 is TGTGCCAGCAGCGTTGGACTAGGCCGGGGCGGGGAGCTGTTTTTT.

The chain recombines TRBV6-5 with TRBJ2-3; D not certain. Germline V gene sequence: CDR1 MNHEY, CDR2 SVGAGI. The germline V and J ends were trimmed by 8 bases and 2 bases, with 8 bases remaining between them. This CDR3 spans 12 amino acids. CDR3 amino acids: CASSPHTDTQYF. CDR3 DNA sequence: TGTGCCAGCTCCCCCCACACAGATACGCAGTATTTT.

The chain uses TRBV2 and TRBJ1-3; the D is unclear. The germline gives CDR1 SNHLY, CDR2 FYNNEI. Trimming took off 4 bases at V and 2 bases at J, with 12 bases between the two ends. There are 15 residues in the CDR3. In nucleotides, the CDR3 is TGTGCCAGCAGTGGGCCCGGGGTTCCTGGAAACACCATATATTTT. Its protein product is CASSGPGVPGNTIYF. The full variable domain, its missing parts supplied by reference TRBV2 and TRBJ1-3, is EPEVTQTPSHQVTQMGQEVILRCVPISNHLYFYWYRQILGQKVEFLVSFYNNEISEKSEIFDDQFSVERPDGSNFTLKIRSTKLEDSAMYFCASSGPGVPGNTIYFGEGSWLTVV.

This clone came up a few times. CDR3 sequence (DNA): TGTGCCAGCAGCCTCCAACAGGGTTCGCCCCTCCACTTT. It specifies CASSLQQGSPLHF. This chain connects TRBV7-9 to TRBJ1-6; possible D gene TRBD1, 6 bases. With 5 bases removed from V and 13 bases from J, the gap between germline ends came to 15 bases. This CDR3 region has 13 residues. Germline V gene data show CDR1 as SEHNR and CDR2 as FQNEAQ (reference sequence).

The chain combines TRBV10-3 with TRBJ1-1; possible D gene TRBD1, 5 bases. The V gene's germline CDR1 is ENHRY and CDR2 SYGVKD. V lost 4 bases, J lost 4 bases, and 13 bases lay in between. This CDR3 region has 14 residues. CDR3 sequence reads: CAISAGGIVTEAFF. The CDR3 bases are TGTGCCATCAGTGCTGGGGGGATCGTCACTGAAGCTTTCTTT.

This clone was counted only a few times. This chain links TRBV6-2 or TRBV6-3 with TRBJ1-5, with D possibly matching TRBD1 (6 bases). CDR1 is MNHEY, CDR2 SVGEGT, per germline. V was cut by 6 bases and J by 2 bases, with 14 bases left in between. There are 15 residues in the CDR3. This chain's CDR3 is CASSPGAGRNQPQHF. The CDR3 DNA reads as TGTGCCAGCAGCCCAGGGGCAGGACGCAATCAGCCCCAGCATTTT.

The chain is built from TRBV6-5 and TRBJ2-7; D remains ambiguous. The V and J ends lost 2 bases and 2 bases respectively, with 13 bases between them. This CDR3 contains 15 residues. CDR1 and CDR2 (germline): MNHEY, SVGAGI. CDR3 region: CASSYEFSRAYEQYF. The CDR3 DNA is TGTGCCAGCAGTTACGAGTTTAGCCGAGCCTACGAGCAGTACTTC.

This chain uses TRBV20-1 with TRBJ1-2; D not resolved. Germline lookup yields CDR1 DFQATT and CDR2 SNEGSKA (reference sequence). The CDR3 spans 11 residues. The germline V and J ends were trimmed by 3 bases and 5 bases, with 7 bases remaining between them. CDR3 residues: CSASPLYGYTF. The CDR3 DNA is TGCAGTGCTAGCCCCCTGTATGGCTACACCTTC.

This chain joins TRBV29-1 and TRBJ2-2, with 10 nucleotides matching TRBD2. Germline CDR1 reads SQVTM; CDR2 reads ANQGSEA. This CDR3 comprises 16 residues. V gave up 4 bases and J gave up 5 bases; unmatched junction bases: 10. The CDR3 DNA reads as TGCAGCGTTGGGGGGCTAGCGGGAGTGTATACCGGGGAGCTGTTTTTT. This gives the protein CSVGGLAGVYTGELFF.

This clone was seen only once. The chain is built from TRBV28 and TRBJ2-7, with 13 bases lining up with TRBD2. The J segment lost 5 bases and the V segment lost 6 bases, leaving 10 bases of the junction unmatched. The germline V gene encodes CDR1 MDHEN and CDR2 SYDVKM. The length of the CDR3 is 16 residues. CDR3 nucleotides: TGTGCCAGCAGCCTTACTAGCGGGAGGGTCTTACACGAGCAGTACTTC. This encodes CASSLTSGRVLHEQYF. The variable domain in full, with the rest retrieved from reference TRBV28 and TRBJ2-7, is DVKVTQSSRYLVKRTGEKVFLECVQDMDHENMFWYRQDPGLGLRLIYFSYDVKMKEKGDIPEGYSVSREKKERFSLILESASTNQTSMYLCASSLTSGRVLHEQYFGPGTRLTVT.

The genes are TRBV13 and TRBJ2-3; possible D gene TRBD2, 6 bases. This CDR3 contains 14 residues. Germline V CDR1 and CDR2: PRHDT, FYEKMQ (reference sequence). The V end lost 5 bases, the J end lost 10 bases, and 19 bases lay between the germline ends. The CDR3 here is CASSPGAGTIPQYF. The CDR3 region has the DNA TGTGCCAGCAGCCCCGGAGCGGGCACGATCCCGCAGTATTTT.

The rearrangement joins TRBV9 to TRBJ1-2; the D is unclear. Germline lookup yields CDR1 SGDLS and CDR2 YYNGEE. Trimming cost V 4 bases and J 3 bases, with 10 bases left between them. The CDR3 sequence is 13 residues long. The CDR3: CASSPDTYYGYTF. The CDR3 DNA reads as TGTGCCAGCAGCCCCGACACCTACTATGGCTACACCTTC.